The present TCR beta chain was sequenced within a study of OX40 agonist ivuxolimab in advanced cancers. The protocol was immunoSEQ multiplex PCR, while the TCRdb copy is restricted to in-frame clones and leaves out a portion. Of fewer than 95,000 clones in the sample, over 80% were seen once. The sequence was collected from an adult with an advanced solid tumor such as melanoma, head and neck, liver or kidney cancer. Material: CD4+ or CD8+ T cells sorted from blood, obtained in a trial of the OX40 agonist ivuxolimab.

The CDR3 DNA is TGTGCCAGCAGTTGGACAGGCGGGGGGCCTGAAGCTTTCTTT. The encoded protein is CASSWTGGGPEAFF. The gene calls are TRBV6-5 and TRBJ1-1; 7 nucleotides align to TRBD1. CDR3 size: 14 residues. Losses at the gene ends were 4 bases for V and 6 bases for J; bases not matched to a gene: 8. Germline V gene lookup returns CDR1 MNHEY and CDR2 SVGAGI.